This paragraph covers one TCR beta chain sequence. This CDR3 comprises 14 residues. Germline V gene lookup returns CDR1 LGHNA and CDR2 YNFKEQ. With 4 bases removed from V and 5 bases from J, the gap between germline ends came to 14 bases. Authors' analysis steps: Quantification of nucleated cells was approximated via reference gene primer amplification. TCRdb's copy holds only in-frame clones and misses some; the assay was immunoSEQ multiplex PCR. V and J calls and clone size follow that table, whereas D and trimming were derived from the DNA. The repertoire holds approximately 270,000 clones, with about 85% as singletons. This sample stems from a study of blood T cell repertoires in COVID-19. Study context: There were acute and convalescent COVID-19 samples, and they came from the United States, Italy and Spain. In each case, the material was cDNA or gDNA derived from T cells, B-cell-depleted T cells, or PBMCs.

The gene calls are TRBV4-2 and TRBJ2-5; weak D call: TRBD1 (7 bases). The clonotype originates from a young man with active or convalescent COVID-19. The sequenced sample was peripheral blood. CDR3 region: CASSPRAGGETQYF. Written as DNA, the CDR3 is TGTGCCAGCAGCCCCCGGGCAGGGGGGGAGACCCAGTACTTC.